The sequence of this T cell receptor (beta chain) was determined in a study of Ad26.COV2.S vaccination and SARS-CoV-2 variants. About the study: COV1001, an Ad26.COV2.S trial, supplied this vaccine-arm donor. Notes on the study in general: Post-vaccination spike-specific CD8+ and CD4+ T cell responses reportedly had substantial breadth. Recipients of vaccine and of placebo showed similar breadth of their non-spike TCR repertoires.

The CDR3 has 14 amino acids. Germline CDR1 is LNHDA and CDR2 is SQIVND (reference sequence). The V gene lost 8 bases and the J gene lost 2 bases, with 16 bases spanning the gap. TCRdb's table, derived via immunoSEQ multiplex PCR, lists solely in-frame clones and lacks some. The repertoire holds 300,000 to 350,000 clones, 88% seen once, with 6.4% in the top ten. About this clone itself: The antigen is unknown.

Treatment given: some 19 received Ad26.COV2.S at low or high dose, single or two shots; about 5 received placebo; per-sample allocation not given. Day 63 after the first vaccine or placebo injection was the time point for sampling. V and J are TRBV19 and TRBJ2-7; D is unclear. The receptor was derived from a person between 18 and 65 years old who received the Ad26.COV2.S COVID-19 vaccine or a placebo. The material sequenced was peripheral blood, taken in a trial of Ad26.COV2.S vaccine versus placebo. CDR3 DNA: TGTGCCAGTGCAGGCCTTTCCCCAACCTACGAGCAGTACTTC. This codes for CASAGLSPTYEQYF. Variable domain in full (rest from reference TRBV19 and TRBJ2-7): DGGITQSPKYLFRKEGQNVTLSCEQNLNHDAMYWYRQDPGQGLRLIYYSQIVNDFQKGDIAEGYSVSREKKESFPLTVTSAQKNPTAFYLCASAGLSPTYEQYFGPGTRLTVT.